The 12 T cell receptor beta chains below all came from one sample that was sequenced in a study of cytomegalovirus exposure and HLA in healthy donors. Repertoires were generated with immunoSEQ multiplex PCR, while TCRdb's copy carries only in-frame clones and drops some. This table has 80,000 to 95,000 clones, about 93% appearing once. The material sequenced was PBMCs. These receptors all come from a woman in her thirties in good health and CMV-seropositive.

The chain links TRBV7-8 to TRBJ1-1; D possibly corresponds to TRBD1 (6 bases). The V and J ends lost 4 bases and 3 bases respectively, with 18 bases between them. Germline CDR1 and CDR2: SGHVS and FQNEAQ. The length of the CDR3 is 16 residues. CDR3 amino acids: CASSYLPGQTHTEAFF. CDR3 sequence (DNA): TGTGCCAGCAGCTACCTCCCCGGACAGACCCACACTGAAGCTTTCTTT.

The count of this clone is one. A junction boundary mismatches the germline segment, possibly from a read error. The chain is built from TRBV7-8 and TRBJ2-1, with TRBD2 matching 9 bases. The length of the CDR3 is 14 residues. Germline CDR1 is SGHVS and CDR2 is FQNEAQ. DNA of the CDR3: TGTGCCAGCAGCTTAGTCGGACTAGCGTCATCTGAGCTCTTC. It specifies CASSLVGLASSELF.

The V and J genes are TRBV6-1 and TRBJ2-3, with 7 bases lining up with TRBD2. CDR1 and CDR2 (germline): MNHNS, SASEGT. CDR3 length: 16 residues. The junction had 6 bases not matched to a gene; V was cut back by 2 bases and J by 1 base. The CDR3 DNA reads TGTGCCAGCAGTGAAAGGACGGGAGGTCGCACAGATACGCAGTATTTT. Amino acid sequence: CASSERTGGRTDTQYF.

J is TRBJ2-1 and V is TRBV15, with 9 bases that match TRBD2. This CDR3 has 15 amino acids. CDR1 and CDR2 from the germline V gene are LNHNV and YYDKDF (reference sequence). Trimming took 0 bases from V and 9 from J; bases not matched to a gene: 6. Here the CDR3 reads CATSRERLAGTEQFF. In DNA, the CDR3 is TGTGCCACCAGCAGAGAGCGGCTAGCGGGGACTGAGCAGTTCTTC.

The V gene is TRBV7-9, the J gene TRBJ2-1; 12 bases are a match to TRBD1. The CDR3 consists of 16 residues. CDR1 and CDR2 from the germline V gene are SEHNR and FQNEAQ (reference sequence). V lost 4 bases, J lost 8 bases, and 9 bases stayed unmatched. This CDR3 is CASSYPKGQGADEQFF. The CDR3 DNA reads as TGTGCCAGCAGCTACCCCAAGGGACAGGGGGCTGATGAGCAGTTCTTC.

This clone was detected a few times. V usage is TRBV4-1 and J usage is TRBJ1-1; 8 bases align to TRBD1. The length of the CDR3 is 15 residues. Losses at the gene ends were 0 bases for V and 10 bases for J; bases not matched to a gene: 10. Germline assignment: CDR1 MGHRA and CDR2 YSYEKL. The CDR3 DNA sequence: TGCGCCAGCAGCCAAGAAACCAGGGGGCCCCGGGGAGCTTTCTTT. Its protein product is CASSQETRGPRGAFF.

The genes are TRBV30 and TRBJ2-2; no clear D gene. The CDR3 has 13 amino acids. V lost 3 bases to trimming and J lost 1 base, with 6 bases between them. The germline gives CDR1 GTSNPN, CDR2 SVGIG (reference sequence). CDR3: CAWRSLNTGELFF. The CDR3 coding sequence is TGTGCCTGGAGAAGCCTGAACACCGGGGAGCTGTTTTTT.

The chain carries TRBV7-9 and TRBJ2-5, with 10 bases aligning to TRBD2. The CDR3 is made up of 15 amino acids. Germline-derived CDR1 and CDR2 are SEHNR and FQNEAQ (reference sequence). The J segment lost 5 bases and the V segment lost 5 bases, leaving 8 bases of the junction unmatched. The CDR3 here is CASSPPSGSLETQYF. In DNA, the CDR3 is TGTGCCAGCAGCCCCCCTAGCGGGAGTCTTGAGACCCAGTACTTC.

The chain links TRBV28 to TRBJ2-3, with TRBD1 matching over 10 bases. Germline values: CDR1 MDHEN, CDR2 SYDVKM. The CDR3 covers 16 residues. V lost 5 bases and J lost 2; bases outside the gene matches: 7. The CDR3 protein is CASSQPGQGSTDTQYF. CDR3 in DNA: TGTGCCAGCAGTCAGCCGGGACAGGGGTCCACAGATACGCAGTATTTT.

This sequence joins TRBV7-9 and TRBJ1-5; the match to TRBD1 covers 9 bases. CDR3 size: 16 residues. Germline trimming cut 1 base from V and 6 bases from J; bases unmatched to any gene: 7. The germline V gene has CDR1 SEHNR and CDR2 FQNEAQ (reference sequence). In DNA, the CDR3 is TGTGCCAGCAGCTTAGAAGGGACAGGGATGGGTCAGCCCCAGCATTTT. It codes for CASSLEGTGMGQPQHF.

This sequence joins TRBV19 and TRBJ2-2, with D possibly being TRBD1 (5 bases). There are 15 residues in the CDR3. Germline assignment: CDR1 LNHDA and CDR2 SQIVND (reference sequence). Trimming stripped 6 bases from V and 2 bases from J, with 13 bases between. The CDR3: CASRETALNTGELFF. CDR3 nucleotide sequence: TGTGCCAGTAGGGAGACAGCTCTAAACACCGGGGAGCTGTTTTTT.

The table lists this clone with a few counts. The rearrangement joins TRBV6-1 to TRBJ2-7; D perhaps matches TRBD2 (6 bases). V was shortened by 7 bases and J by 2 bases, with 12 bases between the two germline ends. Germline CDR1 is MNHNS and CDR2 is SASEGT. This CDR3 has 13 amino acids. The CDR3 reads CASTRGLAYEQYF. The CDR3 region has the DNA TGTGCCAGCACCCGGGGACTCGCCTACGAGCAGTACTTC.